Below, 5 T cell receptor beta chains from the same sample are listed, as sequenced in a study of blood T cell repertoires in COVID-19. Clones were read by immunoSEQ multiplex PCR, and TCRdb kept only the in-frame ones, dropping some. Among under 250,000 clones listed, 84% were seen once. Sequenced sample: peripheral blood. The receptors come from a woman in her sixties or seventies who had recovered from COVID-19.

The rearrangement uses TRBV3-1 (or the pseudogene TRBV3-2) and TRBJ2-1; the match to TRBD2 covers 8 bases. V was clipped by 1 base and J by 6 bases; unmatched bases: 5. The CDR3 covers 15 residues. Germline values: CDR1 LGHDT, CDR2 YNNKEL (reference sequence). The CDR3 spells CASSQGGGGPNEQFF. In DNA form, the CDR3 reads TGTGCCAGCAGCCAAGGTGGCGGGGGGCCCAATGAGCAGTTCTTC.

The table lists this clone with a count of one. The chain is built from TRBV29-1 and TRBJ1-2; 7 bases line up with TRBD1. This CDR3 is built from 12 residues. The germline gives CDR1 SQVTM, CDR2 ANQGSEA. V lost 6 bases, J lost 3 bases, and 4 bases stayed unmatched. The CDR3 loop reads CSVTTGDYGYTF. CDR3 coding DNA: TGCAGCGTCACAACAGGGGACTATGGCTACACCTTC. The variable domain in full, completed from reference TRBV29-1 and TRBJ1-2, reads SAVISQKPSRDICQRGTSLTIQCQVDSQVTMMFWYRQQPGQSLTLIATANQGSEATYESGFVIDKFPISRPNLTFSTLTVSNMSPEDSSIYLCSVTTGDYGYTFGSGTRLTVV.

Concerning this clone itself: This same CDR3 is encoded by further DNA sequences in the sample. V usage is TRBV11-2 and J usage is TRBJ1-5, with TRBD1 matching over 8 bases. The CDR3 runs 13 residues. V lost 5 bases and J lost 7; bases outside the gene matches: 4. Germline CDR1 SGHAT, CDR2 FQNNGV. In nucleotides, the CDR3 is TGTGCCAGCAGCCTGGACAGGGACCAGCCCCAGCATTTT. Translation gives CASSLDRDQPQHF.

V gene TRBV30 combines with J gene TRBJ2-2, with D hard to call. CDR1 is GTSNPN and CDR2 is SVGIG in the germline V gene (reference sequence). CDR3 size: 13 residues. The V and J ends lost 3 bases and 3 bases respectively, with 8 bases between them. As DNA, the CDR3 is TGTGCCTGGAGGAACTACTACACCGGGGAGCTGTTTTTT. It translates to CAWRNYYTGELFF.

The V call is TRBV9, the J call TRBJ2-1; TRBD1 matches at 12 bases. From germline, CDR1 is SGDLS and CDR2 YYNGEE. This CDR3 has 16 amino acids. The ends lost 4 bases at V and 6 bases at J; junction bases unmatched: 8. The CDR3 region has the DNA TGTGCCAGCAGCACCCGACGGGACAGGGGGCCCAATGAGCAGTTCTTC. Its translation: CASSTRRDRGPNEQFF. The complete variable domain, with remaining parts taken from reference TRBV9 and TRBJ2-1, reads DSGVTQTPKHLITATGQRVTLRCSPRSGDLSVYWYQQSLDQGLQFLIQYYNGEERAKGNILERFSAQQFPDLHSELNLSSLELGDSALYFCASSTRRDRGPNEQFFGPGTRLTVL.